Sequencing of this TCR beta chain was carried out in a study of blood T cell repertoires in COVID-19. The CDR3 length is 14 residues. In germline, CDR1 is SGHAT, CDR2 FQNNGV. The V end was cut by 0 bases, the J end by 5 bases, with 11 bases between. Measured with immunoSEQ multiplex PCR; TCRdb has only the in-frame clones, and not every one. The sample records around 130,000 clones, roughly 83% being singletons. The chain joins TRBV11-2 to TRBJ2-7; D gene unclear. This TCR derives from a woman aged 45-60 years with acute or convalescent COVID-19. Material for sequencing was peripheral blood. CDR3 sequence: CASSLDRYAHEQYF. CDR3 DNA sequence: TGTGCCAGCAGCTTAGACAGGTACGCCCACGAGCAGTACTTC.